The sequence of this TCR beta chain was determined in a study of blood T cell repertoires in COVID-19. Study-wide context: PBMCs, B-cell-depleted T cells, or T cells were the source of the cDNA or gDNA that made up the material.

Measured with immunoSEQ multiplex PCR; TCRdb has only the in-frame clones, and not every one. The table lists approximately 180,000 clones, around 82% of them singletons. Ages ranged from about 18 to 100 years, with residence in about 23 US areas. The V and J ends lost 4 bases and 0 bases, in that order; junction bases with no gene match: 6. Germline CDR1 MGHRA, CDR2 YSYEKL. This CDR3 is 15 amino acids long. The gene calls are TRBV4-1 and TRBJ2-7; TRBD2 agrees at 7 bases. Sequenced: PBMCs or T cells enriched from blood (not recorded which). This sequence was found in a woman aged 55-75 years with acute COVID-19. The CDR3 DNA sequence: TGCGCCAGCAGCCGAACTAGCGTGAGCTCCTACGAGCAGTACTTC. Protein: CASSRTSVSSYEQYF.